This TCR beta chain was identified in a study of T cells in Graves' hyperthyroidism and ophthalmopathy. Notes on the study in general: Peripheral blood also featured most of the thyroid clonotypes expanded above 0.001.

If no ophthalmopathy progression occurred within 18 months, Graves' hyperthyroidism was stable. Newly diagnosed patients aged 18 to 65 had hyperthyroidism of under 2 months' duration. In regard to this clonotype: What it recognizes is unknown.

Amplification targeted TCR beta CDR3 regions from RNA transcripts. HTBI primers were employed in a first-round RT-PCR of the TCR CDR3. TCRdb reprocessed the multiplex PCR reads via MiXCR and lists one record per CDR3 protein. In the table there are 750,000 to 950,000 distinct CDR3 sequences, approximately 40% of which are singletons. Trimming cost V 5 bases and J 4 bases; bases outside gene matches: 13. CDR3 length equals 17 residues. CDR1 and CDR2 from the germline V gene are DFQATT and SNEGSKA (reference sequence). Material: blood. The V gene is TRBV20-1, the J gene TRBJ1-5; 11 bases are shared with TRBD1. The TCR was taken from a man aged 18 to 30 with Graves' hyperthyroidism. The CDR3 coding sequence is TGCAGTGCTCTTTCTTCGGGGACAGGGGGTCTGAATCAGCCCCAGCATTTT. Translation gives CSALSSGTGGLNQPQHF.